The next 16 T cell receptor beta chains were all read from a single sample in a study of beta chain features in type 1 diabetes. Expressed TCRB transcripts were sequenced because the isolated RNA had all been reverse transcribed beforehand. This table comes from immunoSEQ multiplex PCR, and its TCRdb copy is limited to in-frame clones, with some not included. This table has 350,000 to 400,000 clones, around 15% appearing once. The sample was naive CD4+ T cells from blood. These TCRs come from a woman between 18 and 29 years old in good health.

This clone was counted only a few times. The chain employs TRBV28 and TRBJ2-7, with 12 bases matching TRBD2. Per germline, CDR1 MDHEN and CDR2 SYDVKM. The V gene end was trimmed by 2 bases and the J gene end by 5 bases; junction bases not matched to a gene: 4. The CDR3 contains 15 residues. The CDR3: CASSLPSGRAHEQYF. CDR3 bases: TGTGCCAGCAGTTTACCTAGCGGGAGGGCCCACGAGCAGTACTTC.

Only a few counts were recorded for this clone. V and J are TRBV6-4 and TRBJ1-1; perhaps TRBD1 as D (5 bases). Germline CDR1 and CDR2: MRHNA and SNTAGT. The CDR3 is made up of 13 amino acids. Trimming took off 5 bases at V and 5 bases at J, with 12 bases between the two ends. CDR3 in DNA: TGTGCCAGCAGTCCCCAGGGTGGGACTGAAGCTTTCTTT. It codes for CASSPQGGTEAFF.

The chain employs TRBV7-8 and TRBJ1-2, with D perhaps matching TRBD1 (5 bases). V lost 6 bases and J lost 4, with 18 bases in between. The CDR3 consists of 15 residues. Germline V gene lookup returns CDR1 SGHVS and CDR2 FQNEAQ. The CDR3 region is CASRYSGDFGYGYTF. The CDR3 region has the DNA TGTGCCAGCAGATATTCGGGGGATTTCGGCTATGGCTACACCTTC.

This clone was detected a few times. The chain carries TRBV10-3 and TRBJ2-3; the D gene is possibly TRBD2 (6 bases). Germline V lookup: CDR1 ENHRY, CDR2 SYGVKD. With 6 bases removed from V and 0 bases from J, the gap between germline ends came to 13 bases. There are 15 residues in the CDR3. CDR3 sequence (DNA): TGTGCCATCAGCTATAGCGGTACTAGCACAGATACGCAGTATTTT. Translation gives CAISYSGTSTDTQYF.

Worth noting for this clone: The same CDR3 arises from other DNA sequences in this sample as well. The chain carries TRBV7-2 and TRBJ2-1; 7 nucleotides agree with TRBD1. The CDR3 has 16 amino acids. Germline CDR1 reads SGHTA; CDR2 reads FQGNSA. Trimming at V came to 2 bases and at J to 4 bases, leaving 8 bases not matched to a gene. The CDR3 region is CASSLWLGGSYNEQFF. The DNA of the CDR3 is TGTGCCAGCAGCTTATGGCTAGGGGGCTCTTACAATGAGCAGTTCTTC.

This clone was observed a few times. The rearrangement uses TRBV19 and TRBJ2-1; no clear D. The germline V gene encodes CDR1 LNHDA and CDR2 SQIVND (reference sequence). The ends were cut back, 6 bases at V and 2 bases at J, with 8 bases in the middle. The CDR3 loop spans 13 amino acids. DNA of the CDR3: TGTGCCAGTAGAACCAGAACCTACAATGAGCAGTTCTTC. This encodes CASRTRTYNEQFF.

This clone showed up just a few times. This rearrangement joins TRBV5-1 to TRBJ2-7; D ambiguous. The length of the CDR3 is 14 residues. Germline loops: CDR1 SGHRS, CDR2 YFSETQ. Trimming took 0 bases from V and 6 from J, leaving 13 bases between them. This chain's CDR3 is CASSLDRNSREQYF. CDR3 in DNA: TGCGCCAGCAGCTTGGATCGCAACAGCCGCGAGCAGTACTTC.

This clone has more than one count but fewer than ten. CDR3 DNA sequence: TGTGCCAGCAGCTTGGGGACAGGGGGCATCAACACCGGGGAGCTGTTTTTT. This translates into CASSLGTGGINTGELFF. V gene TRBV5-4 combines with J gene TRBJ2-2; 11 bases map to TRBD1. J lost 2 bases, V lost 0 bases, and 3 bases had no gene match. Germline-derived CDR1 and CDR2 are SGHNT and YYREEE (reference sequence). The CDR3 is 17 amino acids.

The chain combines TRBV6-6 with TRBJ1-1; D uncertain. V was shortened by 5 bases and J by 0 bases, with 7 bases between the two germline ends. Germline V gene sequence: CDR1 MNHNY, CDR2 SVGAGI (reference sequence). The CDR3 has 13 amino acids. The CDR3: CASSRAMNTEAFF. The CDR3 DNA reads TGTGCCAGCAGTAGAGCCATGAACACTGAAGCTTTCTTT.

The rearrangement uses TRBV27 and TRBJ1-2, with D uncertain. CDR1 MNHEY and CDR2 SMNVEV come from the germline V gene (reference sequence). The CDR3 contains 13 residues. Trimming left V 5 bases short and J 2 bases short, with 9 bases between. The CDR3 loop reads CASSRERNYGYTF. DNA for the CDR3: TGTGCCAGCAGTCGGGAGAGGAACTATGGCTACACCTTC.

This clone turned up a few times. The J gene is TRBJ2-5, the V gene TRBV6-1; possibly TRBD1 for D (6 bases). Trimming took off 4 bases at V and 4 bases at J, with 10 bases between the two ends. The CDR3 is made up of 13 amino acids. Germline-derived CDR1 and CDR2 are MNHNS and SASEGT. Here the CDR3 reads CASSVTGTETQYF. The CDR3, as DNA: TGTGCCAGCAGTGTTACAGGGACAGAGACCCAGTACTTC.

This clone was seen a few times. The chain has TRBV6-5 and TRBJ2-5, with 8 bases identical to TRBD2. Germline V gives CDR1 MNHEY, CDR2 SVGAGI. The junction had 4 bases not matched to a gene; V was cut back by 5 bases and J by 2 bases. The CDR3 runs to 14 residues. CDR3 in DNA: TGTGCCAGCAGTCCCGGGACTAGACAAGAGACCCAGTACTTC. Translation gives CASSPGTRQETQYF.

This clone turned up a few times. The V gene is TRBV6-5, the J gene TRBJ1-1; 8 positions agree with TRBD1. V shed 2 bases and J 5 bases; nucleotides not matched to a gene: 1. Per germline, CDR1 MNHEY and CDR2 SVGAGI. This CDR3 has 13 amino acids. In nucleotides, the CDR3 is TGTGCCAGCAGTTACCGACAGGGGACTGAAGCTTTCTTT. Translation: CASSYRQGTEAFF.

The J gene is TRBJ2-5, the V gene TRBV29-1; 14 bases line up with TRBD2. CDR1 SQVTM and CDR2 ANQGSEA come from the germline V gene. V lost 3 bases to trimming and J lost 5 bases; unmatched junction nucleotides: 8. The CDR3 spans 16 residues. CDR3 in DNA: TGCAGCGTTGAGGGGACTAGCGGGAGAAGGTTGGAGACCCAGTACTTC. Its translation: CSVEGTSGRRLETQYF. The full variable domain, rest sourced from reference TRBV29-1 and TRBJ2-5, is SAVISQKPSRDICQRGTSLTIQCQVDSQVTMMFWYRQQPGQSLTLIATANQGSEATYESGFVIDKFPISRPNLTFSTLTVSNMSPEDSSIYLCSVEGTSGRRLETQYFGPGTRLLVL.

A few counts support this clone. The CDR3: CASGLAGVADTQYF. For the CDR3, the DNA is TGTGCCAGCGGACTAGCGGGAGTGGCAGATACGCAGTATTTT. This chain joins TRBV19 and TRBJ2-3, with TRBD2 matching 13 bases. Germline trimming cut 9 bases from V and 4 bases from J; bases unmatched to any gene: 4. The CDR3 length is 14 residues. Germline loops: CDR1 LNHDA, CDR2 SQIVND (reference sequence).

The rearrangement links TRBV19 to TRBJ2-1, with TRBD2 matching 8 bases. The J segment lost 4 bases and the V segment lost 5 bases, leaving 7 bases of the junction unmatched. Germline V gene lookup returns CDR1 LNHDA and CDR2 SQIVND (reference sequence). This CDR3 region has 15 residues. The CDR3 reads CASSHPGGTYNEQFF. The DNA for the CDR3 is TGTGCCAGTAGTCACCCGGGAGGGACGTACAATGAGCAGTTCTTC.